What follows are 23 T cell receptor beta chains derived from one specimen sequenced in a study of PD-L1 blockade in urothelial cancer (dated by TCRdb to 2016 to 2017). The library was generated by the immunoSEQ multiplex PCR assay. The table comes from immuneACCESS by way of TCRdb, which keeps in-frame sequences with V and J called. Part of the clones is missing from these tables; in studies checked, under half for an unresolved V gene and the rest for unknown reasons. In this sample the table shows 45,000 to 65,000 clones, approximately 84% of which occur a single time. The top ten constitute about 5.6% of the sample. The sample consisted of PBMCs, taken around atezolizumab (anti-PD-L1) treatment. These receptors all stem from a middle-aged man with urothelial cancer.

This rearrangement joins TRBV11-2 to TRBJ2-1; D unclear. The germline V gene encodes CDR1 SGHAT and CDR2 FQNNGV. Trimming pared 4 bases from V and 0 bases from J, leaving 10 bases between. This CDR3 is 15 amino acids long. DNA for the CDR3: TGTGCCAGCAGCTCGATCCTAAGCTCCTACAATGAGCAGTTCTTC. Translating it yields CASSSILSSYNEQFF.

In its sample, this clone was seen a few times. The V gene is TRBV11-2, the J gene TRBJ2-7; D may be TRBD1 (7 bases). Germline CDR1 and CDR2: SGHAT and FQNNGV. The CDR3 has 17 amino acids. Trimming cost V 5 bases and J 7 bases, with 27 bases left between them. CDR3 residues: CASSQTAGQRPLREQYF. In nucleotides, the CDR3 is TGTGCCAGCAGCCAAACCGCGGGACAGAGACCACTTCGAGAGCAGTACTTC.

The J gene is TRBJ2-7, the V gene TRBV10-3; TRBD1 agrees at 8 bases. Germline CDR1 is ENHRY and CDR2 is SYGVKD. The CDR3 runs to 14 residues. With 2 bases clipped from V and 6 bases from J, the junction kept 6 bases outside the gene matches. The DNA for the CDR3 is TGTGCCATCAGTGAGCGGACAGGGAAGAGCGAGCAGTACTTC. Translated, it gives CAISERTGKSEQYF.

V usage is TRBV29-1 and J usage is TRBJ1-1; D ambiguous. This CDR3 is 13 amino acids long. Trimming pared 4 bases from V and 0 bases from J, leaving 9 bases between. Germline V lookup: CDR1 SQVTM, CDR2 ANQGSEA. The CDR3 region is CSVVHSMNTEAFF. The CDR3 region has the DNA TGCAGCGTTGTACACAGCATGAACACTGAAGCTTTCTTT.

The chain combines TRBV25-1 with TRBJ1-4; maybe TRBD1 (5 bases). The CDR3 length is 14 residues. V gave up 1 base and J gave up 7 bases, with 10 bases separating them. Germline V gives CDR1 MGHDK, CDR2 SYGVNS. The CDR3 here is CASSESRRVEKLFF. Here the CDR3 DNA reads TGTGCCAGCAGTGAATCCCGCAGGGTTGAAAAACTGTTTTTT.

V and J are TRBV7-9 and TRBJ2-5; D not resolved. The CDR3 consists of 15 residues. The ends were cut back, 5 bases at V and 5 bases at J, with 18 bases in the middle. In germline, CDR1 is SEHNR, CDR2 FQNEAQ (reference sequence). CDR3 protein: CASSPFIALGETQYF. The CDR3, as DNA: TGTGCCAGCAGCCCTTTCATAGCCCTCGGGGAGACCCAGTACTTC.

This sequence joins TRBV11-1 and TRBJ2-6; the match to TRBD1 covers 9 bases. CDR3 length: 15 residues. CDR1 SGHAT and CDR2 FQDESV come from the germline V gene (reference sequence). The V and J ends lost 5 bases and 11 bases, in that order; junction bases with no gene match: 10. CDR3 protein: CASSPRITGGHVLTF. DNA of the CDR3: TGTGCCAGCAGCCCCAGAATTACAGGGGGCCACGTCCTGACTTTC. The variable domain in full, with the rest retrieved from reference TRBV11-1 and TRBJ2-6, is EAEVAQSPRYKITEKSQAVAFWCDPISGHATLYWYRQILGQGPELLVQFQDESVVDDSQLPKDRFSAERLKGVDSTLKIQPAELGDSAMYLCASSPRITGGHVLTFGAGSRLTVL.

The chain's CDR3 is CASSLRNRGSEAFF. In DNA form, the CDR3 reads TGTGCCAGTAGCCTACGAAACAGGGGATCTGAAGCTTTCTTT. The chain combines TRBV19 with TRBJ1-1; TRBD1 agrees at 7 bases. This CDR3 contains 14 residues. Germline trimming cut 6 bases from V and 6 bases from J; bases unmatched to any gene: 10. Germline-derived CDR1 and CDR2 are LNHDA and SQIVND (reference sequence).

This chain links TRBV5-8 with TRBJ2-1; maybe TRBD2 (6 bases). The CDR3 has 15 amino acids. V lost 0 bases to trimming and J lost 4 bases, with 11 bases between them. Germline values: CDR1 SGHTS, CDR2 YDEGEE. The CDR3 DNA reads as TGTGCCAGCAGCTTGGCTGGGAGGCTTTACAATGAGCAGTTCTTC. Its translation is CASSLAGRLYNEQFF.

The chain links TRBV28 to TRBJ1-4; D not certain. V lost 8 bases and J 5 bases, leaving 9 bases between the germline ends. The CDR3 has 12 amino acids. Germline V gene lookup returns CDR1 MDHEN and CDR2 SYDVKM. This chain's CDR3 is CASRTGNEKLFF. For the CDR3, the DNA is TGTGCCAGCCGGACGGGGAATGAAAAACTGTTTTTT.

This clone was detected a few times. The rearrangement uses TRBV5-1 and TRBJ2-1, with TRBD1 matching 7 bases. CDR3 length: 13 residues. The J segment lost 10 bases and the V segment lost 4 bases, leaving 8 bases of the junction unmatched. CDR1 is SGHRS, CDR2 YFSETQ, per germline. For the CDR3, the DNA is TGCGCCAGCAGCACCGGACAGGTCGGCGAGCAGTTCTTC. Translated: CASSTGQVGEQFF.

The chain uses TRBV10-2 and TRBJ2-7; the match to TRBD1 covers 7 bases. This CDR3 comprises 14 residues. J lost 3 bases, V lost 2 bases, and 4 bases had no gene match. Germline CDR1 WSHSY, CDR2 SAAADI. The CDR3 nucleotides are TGCGCCAGCAGTGAGCCGGCAGGGGGCTACGAGCAGTACTTC. Its protein product is CASSEPAGGYEQYF.

This chain uses TRBV7-9 with TRBJ2-2, with 10 nucleotides matching TRBD1. Germline lookup yields CDR1 SEHNR and CDR2 FQNEAQ (reference sequence). The J segment lost 4 bases and the V segment lost 5 bases, leaving 4 bases of the junction unmatched. The CDR3 sequence is 15 residues long. DNA for the CDR3: TGTGCCAGCAGCCCCGGGACAGGGGCCACCGGGGAGCTGTTTTTT. Residues: CASSPGTGATGELFF. The entire variable domain, with the rest obtained from reference TRBV7-9 and TRBJ2-2, is as follows: DTGVSQNPRHKITKRGQNVTFRCDPISEHNRLYWYRQTLGQGPEFLTYFQNEAQLEKSRLLSDRFSAERPKGSFSTLEIQRTEQGDSAMYLCASSPGTGATGELFFGEGSRLTVL.

The V and J genes are TRBV10-3 and TRBJ1-1; tentatively, D is TRBD1 (5 bases). The V gene lost 3 bases and the J gene lost 1 base, with 12 bases spanning the gap. This CDR3 is 15 amino acids long. Germline V gene lookup returns CDR1 ENHRY and CDR2 SYGVKD. CDR3 amino acids: CAISEALGQNTEAFF. CDR3 in DNA: TGTGCCATCAGTGAAGCGTTAGGACAGAACACTGAAGCTTTCTTT.

The J gene is TRBJ2-3, the V gene TRBV28; 14 bases align to TRBD2. J was trimmed by 2 bases and V by 5 bases; bases with no gene match: 12. The CDR3 length is 19 residues. CDR1 and CDR2 from the germline V gene are MDHEN and SYDVKM. CDR3 DNA sequence: TGTGCCAGCAGTGCTTTGACTAGCGGGAGGGCCGGGTCCACAGATACGCAGTATTTT. Amino acid sequence: CASSALTSGRAGSTDTQYF.

The CDR3: CASSSDRGSEQYF. CDR3 DNA sequence: TGTGCCAGCAGTTCGGACAGGGGAAGCGAGCAGTACTTC. This rearrangement joins TRBV6-1 to TRBJ2-7, with 9 positions matching TRBD1. Unmatched junction bases numbered 5, after V lost 5 bases and J lost 6 bases. This CDR3 is 13 amino acids long. Per germline, CDR1 MNHNS and CDR2 SASEGT.

This clone occurred once. V is TRBV30 and J is TRBJ1-1; a possible D gene is TRBD1 (6 bases). The ends were cut back, 3 bases at V and 1 base at J, with 12 bases in the middle. The CDR3 is 14 residues long. In germline, CDR1 is GTSNPN, CDR2 SVGIG (reference sequence). The chain's CDR3 is CAWSRGQTNTEAFF. The CDR3 DNA sequence: TGTGCCTGGAGCAGGGGCCAAACGAACACTGAAGCTTTCTTT.

The V call is TRBV11-2, the J call TRBJ2-7; D remains ambiguous. The CDR3 length is 11 residues. V shed 4 bases and J shed 4 bases, with 5 bases lying between them. Germline V gene sequence: CDR1 SGHAT, CDR2 FQNNGV. This chain's CDR3 is CASSSVYEQYF. The CDR3 DNA reads as TGTGCCAGCAGCTCTGTTTACGAGCAGTACTTC. Based on the CDR3 plus reference TRBV11-2 and TRBJ2-7, the full variable domain is EAGVAQSPRYKIIEKRQSVAFWCNPISGHATLYWYQQILGQGPKLLIQFQNNGVVDDSQLPKDRFSAERLKGVDSTLKIQPAKLEDSAVYLCASSSVYEQYFGPGTRLTVT.

The chain has TRBV10-3 and TRBJ1-1, with D possibly being TRBD1 (5 bases). The CDR3 sequence is 13 residues long. The germline V and J ends were trimmed by 6 bases and 1 base, with 9 bases remaining between them. Germline V gene sequence: CDR1 ENHRY, CDR2 SYGVKD. The CDR3 DNA sequence: TGTGCCATCAGCTCTCAGGGGAACACTGAAGCTTTCTTT. Its translation: CAISSQGNTEAFF.

CDR3 in amino acids: CASPYGYTF. DNA of the CDR3: TGTGCCAGCCCATATGGCTACACCTTC. The rearrangement joins TRBV21-1 to TRBJ1-2; no check of the table's D call, TRBD1, against the DNA was made. TRBV21-1 is a listed pseudogene. This CDR3 region has 9 residues.

The chain uses TRBV19 and TRBJ2-1; D is possibly TRBD2 (5 bases). CDR1 and CDR2 (germline): LNHDA, SQIVND (reference sequence). Trimming left V 4 bases short and J 4 bases short, with 14 bases between. CDR3 length: 15 amino acids. DNA for the CDR3: TGTGCCAGTAGTACCTTAAGCGGAGTGTACAATGAGCAGTTCTTC. It encodes CASSTLSGVYNEQFF.

The chain joins TRBV19 to TRBJ1-1; tentative D call: TRBD1 (5 bases). Germline V gives CDR1 LNHDA, CDR2 SQIVND (reference sequence). The V gene lost 4 bases and the J gene lost 8 bases, with 14 bases spanning the gap. The CDR3 length is 13 residues. The CDR3 DNA sequence: TGTGCCAGTAGTACTACCCGACAGACCGAAGCTTTCTTT. Translated, it gives CASSTTRQTEAFF.

This sequence joins TRBV28 and TRBJ2-5; D may be TRBD1 (6 bases). CDR1 and CDR2 (germline): MDHEN, SYDVKM. V was shortened by 5 bases and J by 6 bases, with 22 bases between the two germline ends. The CDR3 loop spans 16 amino acids. The DNA of the CDR3 is TGTGCCAGCAGTCTCGTCGGCCAGGGGTTTATGCAGACCCAGTACTTC. Translated: CASSLVGQGFMQTQYF.